Presented here are 14 T cell receptor beta chains from one specimen sequenced in a study of PD-L1 blockade in urothelial cancer listed by TCRdb under 2017. To prepare the library, the immunoSEQ multiplex PCR assay was applied. TCRdb re-hosts the immuneACCESS table, in-frame sequences only. Its copies lack some clones; in the studies checked, an unresolved V gene accounts for under half of them, and the cause for the rest is not known. Present in this sample are around 87,000 clones, 83% of which were seen just once. Under 10% of the sample is in the top ten clones. The label giving this sample's time point can be read as: peripheral blood 6 weeks after treatment start. The sample in question was PBMCs, obtained around atezolizumab (anti-PD-L1) treatment. These receptor sequences come from a man between 65 and 85 years old with urothelial cancer.

V usage is TRBV27 and J usage is TRBJ2-2; D remains unclear. From germline, CDR1 is MNHEY and CDR2 SMNVEV (reference sequence). Between the trimmed V and J ends, which lost 3 bases and 1 base, there was a span of 6 bases. CDR3 size: 14 residues. This CDR3 is CASSFTVNTGELFF. Here the CDR3 DNA reads TGTGCCAGCAGTTTTACGGTGAACACCGGGGAGCTGTTTTTT.

This chain links TRBV6-5 with TRBJ2-7; 9 nucleotides match TRBD2. Trimming at V came to 2 bases and at J to 5 bases, leaving 4 bases not matched to a gene. The CDR3 sequence is 14 residues long. Germline lookup yields CDR1 MNHEY and CDR2 SVGAGI. This CDR3 reads CASSYGTSRNEQYF. The CDR3 coding sequence is TGTGCCAGCAGTTACGGGACTAGCCGGAACGAGCAGTACTTC.

This sequence joins TRBV7-2 and TRBJ1-5; 7 nucleotides line up with TRBD1. The CDR3 contains 17 residues. Trimming at V came to 6 bases and at J to 0 bases, leaving 11 bases not matched to a gene. Per the germline V gene, CDR1 is SGHTA and CDR2 is FQGNSA. The CDR3 DNA reads TGTGCCAGCAGTTATTACTCCGGGACAGATAGCAATCAGCCCCAGCATTTT. This sequence encodes CASSYYSGTDSNQPQHF.

The gene calls are TRBV5-8 and TRBJ1-1; D uncertain. The CDR3 has 14 residues. V gave up 4 bases and J gave up 1 base, with 11 bases separating them. Germline CDR1 reads SGHTS; CDR2 reads YDEGEE. The CDR3 reads CASSRLRGNTEAFF. DNA of the CDR3: TGTGCCAGCAGCAGACTTCGAGGGAACACTGAAGCTTTCTTT.

The table lists this clone with a count of one. The rearrangement uses TRBV9 and TRBJ2-5, with a weak D call TRBD2 (5 bases). V lost 4 bases and J 5 bases, leaving 18 bases between the germline ends. The CDR3 covers 15 residues. Germline CDR1 is SGDLS and CDR2 is YYNGEE. CDR3 in DNA: TGTGCCAGCAGCCCCCAAGGGTTTAGAGGGGAGACCCAGTACTTC. Its protein is CASSPQGFRGETQYF.

The chain uses TRBV4-2 and TRBJ1-1; D perhaps matches TRBD1 (5 bases). This CDR3 region has 16 residues. CDR1 LGHNA and CDR2 YNFKEQ come from the germline V gene. Trimming removed 4 bases from V and 3 bases from J, with 18 bases in between. The CDR3 nucleotides read TGTGCCAGCAGCCCTCGGGTTGCGGGGGACGACACTGAAGCTTTCTTT. Translation: CASSPRVAGDDTEAFF.

This chain joins TRBV9 and TRBJ2-1; 8 nucleotides agree with TRBD2. V shed 0 bases, J shed 8 bases, and the junction held 7 bases outside the gene matches. Germline values: CDR1 SGDLS, CDR2 YYNGEE. This CDR3 contains 15 residues. The CDR3 reads CASSVVGLALDEQFF. The CDR3 DNA reads TGTGCCAGCAGCGTAGTTGGACTAGCTCTCGATGAGCAGTTCTTC.

As to this clone: One junction end disagrees with the germline gene, perhaps due to a read error. This sequence joins TRBV5-1 and TRBJ2-7; D perhaps matches TRBD2 (5 bases). Per germline, CDR1 SGHRS and CDR2 YFSETQ. This CDR3 has 12 residues. DNA for the CDR3: TGTGCCAGCAGCTGGACTTCCTACGAGCAGTACTTC. Translating it yields CASSWTSYEQYF.

The CDR3 DNA follows: TGTGCCAGCAGCTGGGGACAGGGGAATCGGGCGAACACCGGGGAGCTGTTTTTT. Translation: CASSWGQGNRANTGELFF. The rearrangement joins TRBV5-4 to TRBJ2-2, with 10 positions matching TRBD1. With 3 bases clipped from V and 0 bases from J, the junction kept 8 bases outside the gene matches. The CDR3 spans 18 residues. Looked up from germline, CDR1 is SGHNT and CDR2 is YYREEE (reference sequence).

The J gene is TRBJ2-7, the V gene TRBV18, with 7 positions matching TRBD2. The CDR3 totals 15 residues. Germline-derived CDR1 and CDR2 are KGHSH and LQKENI. The V and J ends lost 0 bases and 5 bases, in that order; junction bases with no gene match: 7. The CDR3 nucleotides read TGTGCCAGCTCACCACCTGCCGGGGAGGGCAACGAGCAGTACTTC. Translation: CASSPPAGEGNEQYF.

The V call is TRBV11-2, the J call TRBJ2-7, with 11 bases identical to TRBD2. The CDR3 extends over 15 amino acids. J was trimmed by 6 bases and V by 1 base; bases with no gene match: 5. Germline-derived CDR1 and CDR2 are SGHAT and FQNNGV. CDR3 sequence reads: CASSLGVAGGLEQYF. CDR3 in DNA: TGTGCCAGCAGCTTAGGGGTAGCGGGGGGGCTCGAGCAGTACTTC.

This chain uses TRBV25-1 with TRBJ2-1; 7 bases align to TRBD2. J gave up 4 bases and V 3 bases, and 3 bases lay outside the gene matches. The CDR3 consists of 14 residues. From germline, CDR1 is MGHDK and CDR2 SYGVNS. The CDR3 protein is CASSDVLAYNEQFF. In DNA, the CDR3 is TGTGCCAGCAGTGATGTACTAGCGTACAATGAGCAGTTCTTC.

The chain couples TRBV30 to TRBJ2-4; 7 bases are shared with TRBD2. The CDR3 length is 14 residues. J gave up 2 bases and V 5 bases, and 6 bases lay outside the gene matches. Per the germline V gene, CDR1 is GTSNPN and CDR2 is SVGIG (reference sequence). The CDR3: CAWERGGTKNIQYF. The CDR3 DNA is TGTGCCTGGGAGCGGGGAGGTACCAAAAACATTCAGTACTTC.

This clone appeared once. The genes are TRBV11-3 and TRBJ2-7; TRBD2 might be the D (6 bases). The CDR3 runs to 16 residues. The germline CDR1 and CDR2 sequences are SGHNT and YENEEA. The V end was cut by 5 bases, the J end by 2 bases, with 19 bases between. DNA for the CDR3: TGTGCCAGCAGCCTCTCGGAGAGGACTAAACCCTACGAGCAGTACTTC. It yields the protein CASSLSERTKPYEQYF.